A selection of T cell receptor beta chains follows, all from one sample in a study of T cell changes during pregnancy in multiple sclerosis. Measured with immunoSEQ multiplex PCR; TCRdb has only the in-frame clones, and not every one. The table shows 30,000 or so clones, with about 83% occurring only once. The material sequenced was CD8+ T cells from peripheral blood mononuclear cells, taken after pregnancy. The source is a female donor with multiple sclerosis, enrolled in a pregnancy study. The CDR3 runs from the conserved cysteine through the conserved F or W. A D gene is named only where the DNA matches it firmly. Rows may omit the clone size; those that give it use once, few, many or a size class.

size	V	length	D	J	DNA	CDR3
.	TRBV7-9	14	TRBD2	TRBJ2-7	TGTGCCAGCAGCTTGGGGGGGGTCGCCTACGAGCAGTACTTC	CASSLGGVAYEQYF
once	TRBV6-5	15	TRBD1	TRBJ2-5	TGTGCCAGCAGCGATGCGACAGGGGGCCGAGAGACCCAGTACTTC	CASSDATGGRETQYF
.	TRBV28	16	TRBD1	TRBJ1-2	TGTGCCAGCAGTAAGGGATACAGGGGTATAAACTATGGCTACACCTTC	CASSKGYRGINYGYTF
.	TRBV21-1	16	.	TRBJ1-5	TGTGCCAGCAGCAAACGTTCCAGGGATTATAATCAGCCCCAGCATTTT	CASSKRSRDYNQPQHF
.	TRBV7-3	19	TRBD1	TRBJ1-2	TGTGCCAGCAGCTTCGGTCCCGGGACAGGGTTCGTCGAGGGCTATGGCTACACCTTC	CASSFGPGTGFVEGYGYTF
once	TRBV6-5	13	TRBD1	TRBJ2-7	TGTGCCAGCAGCATACAGGGGCACTACGAGCAGTACTTC	CASSIQGHYEQYF
few	TRBV2	14	.	TRBJ2-7	TGTGCCAGCAGTGATCGGCGGCGTCCCTACGAGCAGTACTTC	CASSDRRRPYEQYF
.	TRBV9	17	.	TRBJ2-7	TGTGCCAGCAGCCCCGCCCTAAACCCAGGGCAGACCGACGAGCAGTACTTC	CASSPALNPGQTDEQYF
once	TRBV11-2	16	.	TRBJ2-2	TGTGCCAGCAGCTTAGGGGGATGGGGCGGCACCGGGGAGCTGTTTTTT	CASSLGGWGGTGELFF
.	TRBV5-1	14	.	TRBJ2-2	TGCGCCAGCAGCCTCTTAGACAGCACCGGGGAGCTGTTTTTT	CASSLLDSTGELFF
few	TRBV23-1	15	TRBD1	TRBJ1-1	TGCGCCAGCAGTCCCTCACAGGGGGAGAGCACTGAAGCTTTCTTT	CASSPSQGESTEAFF